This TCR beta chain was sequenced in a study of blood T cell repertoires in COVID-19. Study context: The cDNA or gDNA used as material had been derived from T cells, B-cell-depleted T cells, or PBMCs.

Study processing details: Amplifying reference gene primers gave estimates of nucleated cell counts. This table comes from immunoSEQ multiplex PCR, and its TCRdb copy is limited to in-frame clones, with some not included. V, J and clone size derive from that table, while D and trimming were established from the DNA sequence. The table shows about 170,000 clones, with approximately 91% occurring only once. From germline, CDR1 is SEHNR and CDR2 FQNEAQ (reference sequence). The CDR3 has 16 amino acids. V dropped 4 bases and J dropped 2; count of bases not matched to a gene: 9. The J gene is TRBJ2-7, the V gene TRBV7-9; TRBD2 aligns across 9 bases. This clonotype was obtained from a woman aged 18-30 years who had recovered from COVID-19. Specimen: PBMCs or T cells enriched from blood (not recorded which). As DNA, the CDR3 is TGTGCCAGCAGCTCCACCTTCGCTAGCGGGGCCTACGAGCAGTACTTC. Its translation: CASSSTFASGAYEQYF.